This note documents a single T cell receptor (beta chain) sequence. It was RNA transcripts that yielded the amplified TCR beta CDR3 regions. The TCR CDR3 was amplified in a first-round RT-PCR using the HTBI primer set. TCRdb re-called the multiplex PCR reads through MiXCR, storing one row per CDR3 protein. Counted here are more than 500,000 distinct CDR3 sequences, 15% to 20% occurring once; the ten biggest clones make up less than 4.5%. Orbital computed tomography, thyroid ultrasound, serum thyroxine and TRAb, and clinical symptoms together informed the diagnoses. Trimming cost V 2 bases and J 8 bases, with 15 bases left between them. CDR1 is MNHEY, CDR2 SMNVEV, per germline (reference sequence). There are 15 residues in the CDR3. These data belong to a study of T cells in Graves' hyperthyroidism and ophthalmopathy.

The sequence derives from a woman in her 30s with Graves' hyperthyroidism. Sequencing input: blood. V is TRBV27 and J is TRBJ1-4; D gene ambiguous. CDR3 nucleotide sequence: TGTGCCAGCAGTTTAAAGGTGGCAGGCAACGAAAAACTGTTTTTT. Encoded protein: CASSLKVAGNEKLFF.